This TCR beta chain was sequenced in a study of blood T cell repertoires in COVID-19. Study details: Specimens from acute and convalescent COVID-19 originated in the United States, Italy and Spain. Nucleic acid was either cDNA or gDNA, and it came from T cells, B-cell-depleted T cells, or PBMCs.

Authors' data handling: Estimates of nucleated cell counts were drawn from the amplification of reference gene primers. Measured with immunoSEQ multiplex PCR; TCRdb has only the in-frame clones, and not every one. Clonal size and the V and J genes are those of that table, whereas D and trimming came from the DNA. Altogether around 180,000 clones are present, more than 70% being singletons, with the ten largest covering around 2.6%. This CDR3 spans 13 amino acids. Germline V gene data show CDR1 as MGHRA and CDR2 as YSYEKL. The V end was cut by 1 base, the J end by 4 bases, with 7 bases between. This TCR was sampled from a man aged 40-49 years with active or convalescent COVID-19. The chain couples TRBV4-1 to TRBJ1-1; no definite D call. The sequencing input was peripheral blood. In DNA, the CDR3 is TGCGCCAGCAGCCAAGCCTCGGGCACTGAAGCTTTCTTT. Its protein product is CASSQASGTEAFF.